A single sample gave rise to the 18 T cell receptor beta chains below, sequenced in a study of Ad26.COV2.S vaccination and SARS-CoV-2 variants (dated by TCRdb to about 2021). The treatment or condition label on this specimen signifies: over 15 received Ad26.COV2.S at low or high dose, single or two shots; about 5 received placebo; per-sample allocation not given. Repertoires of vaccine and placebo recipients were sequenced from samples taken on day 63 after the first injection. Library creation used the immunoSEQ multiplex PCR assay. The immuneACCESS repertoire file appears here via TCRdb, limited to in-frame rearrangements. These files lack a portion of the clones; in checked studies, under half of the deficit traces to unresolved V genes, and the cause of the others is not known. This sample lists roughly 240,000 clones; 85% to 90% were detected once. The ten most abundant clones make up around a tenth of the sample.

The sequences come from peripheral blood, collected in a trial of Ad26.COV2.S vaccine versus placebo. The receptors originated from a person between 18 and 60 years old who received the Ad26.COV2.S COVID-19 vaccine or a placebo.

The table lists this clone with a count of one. CDR3 bases: TGTGCCTGGAGTGGGGCAAGCTACGAGCAGTACTTC. This encodes CAWSGASYEQYF. The chain is built from TRBV30 and TRBJ2-7; unclear D gene. This CDR3 is built from 12 residues. Trimming cost V 1 base and J 3 bases, with 7 bases left between them. CDR1 GTSNPN and CDR2 SVGIG come from the germline V gene (reference sequence).

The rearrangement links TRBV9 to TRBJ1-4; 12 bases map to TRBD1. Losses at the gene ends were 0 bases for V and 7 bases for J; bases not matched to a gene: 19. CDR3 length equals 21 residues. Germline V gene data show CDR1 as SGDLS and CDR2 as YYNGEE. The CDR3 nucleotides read TGTGCCAGCAGCGTAGCTACCGAGCACGGGACAGGGGGCAAAGGGGGTGAAAAACTGTTTTTT. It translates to CASSVATEHGTGGKGGEKLFF.

The CDR3 nucleotides read TGTGCCAGCAGCTTGGGGGGCTCGCGGGGCACGTCCCTGGGCGAGCAGTACTTC. Translation: CASSLGGSRGTSLGEQYF. The V and J genes are TRBV5-4 and TRBJ2-7; tentative D call: TRBD2 (6 bases). This CDR3 has 18 residues. Germline-derived CDR1 and CDR2 are SGHNT and YYREEE (reference sequence). V gave up 0 bases and J gave up 6 bases, with 25 bases separating them.

CDR3 loop: CASGIQGAGANVLTF. Written as DNA, the CDR3 is TGCGCCAGCGGCATACAGGGGGCTGGGGCCAACGTCCTGACTTTC. The rearrangement joins TRBV5-1 to TRBJ2-6, with TRBD1 matching 8 bases. V lost 7 bases and J lost 2; bases outside the gene matches: 5. Per the germline V gene, CDR1 is SGHRS and CDR2 is YFSETQ. The length of the CDR3 is 15 residues.

This CDR3 is CASSPYNEQFF. The CDR3 nucleotides are TGTGCCAGCAGTCCCTACAATGAGCAGTTCTTC. The V and J genes are TRBV21-1 and TRBJ2-1. TRBV21-1 counts as a pseudogene. The CDR3 runs to 11 residues.

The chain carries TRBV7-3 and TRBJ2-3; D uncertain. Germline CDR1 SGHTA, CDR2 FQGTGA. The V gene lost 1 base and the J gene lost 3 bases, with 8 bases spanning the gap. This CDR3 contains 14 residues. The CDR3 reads CASSLMGQTDTQYF. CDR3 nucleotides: TGTGCCAGCAGCTTAATGGGTCAGACAGATACGCAGTATTTT.

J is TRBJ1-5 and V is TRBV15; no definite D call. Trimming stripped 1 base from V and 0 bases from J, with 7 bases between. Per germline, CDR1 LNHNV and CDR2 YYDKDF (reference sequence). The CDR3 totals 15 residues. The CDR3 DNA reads TGTGCCACCAGCAGAGTCGGGGATAGCAATCAGCCCCAGCATTTT. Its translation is CATSRVGDSNQPQHF.

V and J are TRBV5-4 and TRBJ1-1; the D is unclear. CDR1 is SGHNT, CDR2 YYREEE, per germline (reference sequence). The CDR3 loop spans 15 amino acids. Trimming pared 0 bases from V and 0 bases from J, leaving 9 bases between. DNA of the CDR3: TGTGCCAGCAGCTTGGGGAGTAAGGTGAACACTGAAGCTTTCTTT. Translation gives CASSLGSKVNTEAFF.

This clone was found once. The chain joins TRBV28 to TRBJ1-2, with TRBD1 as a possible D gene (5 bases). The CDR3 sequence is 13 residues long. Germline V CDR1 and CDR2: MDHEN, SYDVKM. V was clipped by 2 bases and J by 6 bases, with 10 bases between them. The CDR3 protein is CASSLAPGHGYTF. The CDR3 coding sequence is TGTGCCAGCAGTTTAGCTCCAGGGCATGGCTACACCTTC.

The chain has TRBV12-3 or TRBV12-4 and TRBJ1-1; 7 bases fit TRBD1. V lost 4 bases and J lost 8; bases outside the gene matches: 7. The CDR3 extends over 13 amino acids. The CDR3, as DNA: TGTGCCAGCAGTTCCAGGGGGGGCGCCGAAGCTTTCTTT. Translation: CASSSRGGAEAFF.

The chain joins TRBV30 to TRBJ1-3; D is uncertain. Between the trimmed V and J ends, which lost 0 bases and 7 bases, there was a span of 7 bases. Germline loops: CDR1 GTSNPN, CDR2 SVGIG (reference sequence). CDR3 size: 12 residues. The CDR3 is CAWSVSRNTIYF. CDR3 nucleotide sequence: TGTGCCTGGAGTGTAAGTAGGAACACCATATATTTT.

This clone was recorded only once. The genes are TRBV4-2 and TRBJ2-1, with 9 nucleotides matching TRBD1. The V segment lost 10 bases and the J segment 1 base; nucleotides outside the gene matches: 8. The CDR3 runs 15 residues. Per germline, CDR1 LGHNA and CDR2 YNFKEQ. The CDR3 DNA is TGTGCCACCCTAGGGACAGGGAGATCCTACAATGAGCAGTTCTTC. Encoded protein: CATLGTGRSYNEQFF.

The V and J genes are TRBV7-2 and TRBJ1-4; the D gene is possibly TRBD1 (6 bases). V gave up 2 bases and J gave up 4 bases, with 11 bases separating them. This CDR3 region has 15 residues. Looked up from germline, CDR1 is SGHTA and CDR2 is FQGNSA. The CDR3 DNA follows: TGTGCCAGCAGCTTACAGGGGCAGGGTAATGAAAAACTGTTTTTT. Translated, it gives CASSLQGQGNEKLFF.

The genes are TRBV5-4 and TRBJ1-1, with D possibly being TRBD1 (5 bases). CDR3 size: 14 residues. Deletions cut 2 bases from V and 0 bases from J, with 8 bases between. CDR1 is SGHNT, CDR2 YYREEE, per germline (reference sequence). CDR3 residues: CASSFKGMNTEAFF. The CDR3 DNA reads TGTGCCAGCAGCTTTAAGGGGATGAACACTGAAGCTTTCTTT. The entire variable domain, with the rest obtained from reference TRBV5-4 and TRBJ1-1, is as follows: ETGVTQSPTHLIKTRGQQVTLRCSSQSGHNTVSWYQQALGQGPQFIFQYYREEENGRGNFPPRFSGLQFPNYSSELNVNALELDDSALYLCASSFKGMNTEAFFGQGTRLTVV.

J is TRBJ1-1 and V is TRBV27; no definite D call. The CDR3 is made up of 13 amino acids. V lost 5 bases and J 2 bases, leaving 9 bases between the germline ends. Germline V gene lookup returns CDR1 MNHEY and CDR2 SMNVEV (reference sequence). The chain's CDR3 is CASSPGVNTEAFF. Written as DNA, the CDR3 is TGTGCCAGCAGTCCAGGAGTCAACACTGAAGCTTTCTTT.

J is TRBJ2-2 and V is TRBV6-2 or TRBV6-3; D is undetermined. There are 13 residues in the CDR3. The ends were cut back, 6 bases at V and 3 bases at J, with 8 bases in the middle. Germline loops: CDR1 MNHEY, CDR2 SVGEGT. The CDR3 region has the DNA TGTGCCAGCAGCAGGACCTACACCGGGGAGCTGTTTTTT. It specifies CASSRTYTGELFF.

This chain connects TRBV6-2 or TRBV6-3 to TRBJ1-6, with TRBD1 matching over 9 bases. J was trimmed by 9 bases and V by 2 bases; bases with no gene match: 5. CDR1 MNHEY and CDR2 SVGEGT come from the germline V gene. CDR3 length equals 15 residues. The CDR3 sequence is CASSYVTGGISPLHF. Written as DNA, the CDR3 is TGTGCCAGCAGTTACGTGACAGGGGGTATTTCACCCCTCCACTTT.

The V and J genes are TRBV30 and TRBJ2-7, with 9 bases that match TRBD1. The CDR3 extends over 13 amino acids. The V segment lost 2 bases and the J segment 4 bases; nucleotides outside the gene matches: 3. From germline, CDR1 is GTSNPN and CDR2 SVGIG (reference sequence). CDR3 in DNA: TGTGCCTGGAGTAACAGGGGGCTTTACGAGCAGTACTTC. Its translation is CAWSNRGLYEQYF.